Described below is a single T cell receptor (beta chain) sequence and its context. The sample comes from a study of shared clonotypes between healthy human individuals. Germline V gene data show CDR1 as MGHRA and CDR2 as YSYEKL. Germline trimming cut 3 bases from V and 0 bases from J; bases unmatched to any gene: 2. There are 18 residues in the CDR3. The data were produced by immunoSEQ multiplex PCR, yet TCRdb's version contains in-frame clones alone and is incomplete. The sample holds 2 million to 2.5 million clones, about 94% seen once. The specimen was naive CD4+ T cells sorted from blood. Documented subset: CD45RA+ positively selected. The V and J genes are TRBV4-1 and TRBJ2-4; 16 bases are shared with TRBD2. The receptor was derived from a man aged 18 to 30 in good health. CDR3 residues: CASSQGLAGGVAKNIQYF. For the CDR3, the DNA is TGCGCCAGCAGCCAGGGACTAGCGGGGGGGGTAGCCAAAAACATTCAGTACTTC.